The clone carrying this T cell receptor (beta chain) was seen only a few times. Antigen: not known. The ends lost 1 base at V and 5 bases at J; junction bases unmatched: 9. The CDR3 is made up of 16 amino acids. Germline loops: CDR1 SNHLY, CDR2 FYNNEI. The sample is drawn from a study of T cell repertoires in cytomegalovirus infection. The study, taken as a whole, reports: Individuals carrying CMV plus the relevant HLA were identified by cumulative frequency of public TCR beta families.

TCRdb re-called the reads through MiXCR, storing one row per CDR3 protein. The sample carries about 490,000 distinct CDR3 sequences, more than 20% recorded once. The rearrangement uses TRBV2 and TRBJ1-2; 8 bases agree with TRBD1. This receptor was taken from a human donor in good health (CMV status not recorded). Some clones in this sample may be carry-over from other donors' samples. Source material: PBMCs. DNA for the CDR3: TGTGCCAGCAGTGAAGGAAGGGCCAGGGGGCGATATGGCTACACCTTC. It is translated as CASSEGRARGRYGYTF. Looking up the rest from reference TRBV2 and TRBJ1-2 gives the full variable domain: EPEVTQTPSHQVTQMGQEVILRCVPISNHLYFYWYRQILGQKVEFLVSFYNNEISEKSEIFDDQFSVERPDGSNFTLKIRSTKLEDSAMYFCASSEGRARGRYGYTFGSGTRLTVV.